This entry describes one TCR beta chain. There is no known antigen for this receptor. Other DNA sequences from this sample encode an identical CDR3 as well. The CDR3 runs 15 residues from the cysteine to the phenylalanine. Only CDR3 DNA remains: 45 bases, in frame from the first base. Trimming takes 9 bases off V and 3 bases off J; junction bases not matched to a gene: 13. The germline V gene provides CDR1 MNHNS and CDR2 SASEGT. The record originates from a study of cytomegalovirus exposure and HLA in healthy donors (dated by TCRdb to between 2016 and 2019). Regarding the research as a whole: According to an earlier analysis of several hundred of the donors, about 179 million T cells yielded 95 million to 140 million unique TCR beta sequences and 250 to 350 Gb of sequence data. The study aimed to test whether signatures of past pathogen exposure could be identified by cataloging public T cell receptors. Of the 398 genotyped donors, about 84% fell in the genetic ancestry cluster associated with self-reported Caucasian donors. A later genetic analysis took genome-wide SNP genotypes for about 55% of the 666 donors and used that subset as a discovery cohort. The T cell repertoires of under 750 subjects were profiled by immunosequencing and related to cytomegalovirus serostatus. In addition to the first cohort of approximately 650 subjects, a separate validation cohort of some 120 different subjects was used. Donor age, sex, ethnicity and CMV serostatus were compiled together with the repertoire data. An early release covering 500 to 750 HLA-typed donors comprised approximately 290 gigabases of sequencing data and 85 million or so unique TCR sequences. The number of donors typed differed by locus, with about 620-630 for A, B, C, DRB1 and DQB1, roughly 520 for DQA1, over 600 for DPA1, and 472 for DPB1. A handful of DR-DQ haplotypes were handled as single units for association and clustering because linkage in the cohort was strong. A later analysis re-analyzed previously published TCR beta repertoires from 666 donors and added high-resolution HLA genotyping to study TCR occurrence patterns. HLA typing covered class I and class II loci at four-digit resolution. To predict cytomegalovirus infection status, the study combined high-throughput TCR immunosequencing, statistical association of individual TCRs with disease status, and machine learning. All discovery cohort repertoires had been generated on a single sequencing platform. In an earlier analysis of 550 to 700 of the donors, high-throughput TCR beta sequencing was used to judge whether each TCR beta V gene segment behaved as functional or pseudogenic. In the later analysis, no new phenotypic data were used to find candidate immune exposures; instead, reliance was placed on TCR beta sequences and their occurrence across donors. Across 398 genotyped donors of the cohort, an average of about 240,000 unique TCR beta nucleotide sequences per donor were sequenced, and roughly 18% of those sequences were non-productive. Here is what the overall study found, with its caveats: Roughly uniform sequencing depth across donors was assumed in presence/absence analyses, although this assumption may not hold. According to the authors, the approach could potentially be generalized to other disease states and immunological phenotypes. Most TCR sequences were seen in very few donors, while some public TCRs were found in many individuals. The study listed 164 TCR beta chains as associated with cytomegalovirus. A further reported finding was that TCR beta sequences accurately predicted the HLA-A and HLA-B alleles for most subjects in the first cohort. A cluster of highly shared sequence variants was judged likely to represent a technical artifact of the sequencing pipeline. A later analysis reported that several top co-occurrence clusters appeared linked to parvovirus B19, influenza, CMV and Epstein-Barr virus. An association between a missense DCLRE1C variant and V-gene and J-gene trimming of TCR beta chains was found in a later genetic analysis and replicated in an independent cohort. This cohort had only TCR beta chains sequenced, and the lack of alpha or paired-chain data limited which features could be detected. In a later analysis, the rate of TCR association differed among HLA loci, with DRB1 alleles having the most associated TCRs and HLA-C alleles having the fewest. Broadly in line with IMGT annotations, most TCR beta V segments showed up in productive rearrangements about 90% or about 30% of the time in an earlier analysis of some 590 of the donors. In a later analysis, HLA-associated TCR beta chains were found to be more clonally expanded and to have lower generation probabilities than equally common non-associated chains. HLA typing was unavailable for some donors at each locus, so association tests used only the typed subset. Compared with the roughly 600-donor mean, donors in an Asian-associated ancestry cluster had fewer N-insertions in productive TCRs, according to a later genetic analysis. Strong co-occurrence of HLA alleles, especially DR and DQ, made assigning TCR associations to individual alleles difficult. Correlated functional status among segregating V segments might be attributable to linkage disequilibrium, but an unknown experimental factor could not be ruled out. Because counts were too low, around 17 rarely observed V segments, including chromosome 9 orphons, were left out of the earlier analysis of 500 to 750 of the donors. Immune exposure information for the cohort was limited to CMV serostatus. A few of the identified cytomegalovirus-associated TCR beta chains were confirmed in vitro to be specific for cytomegalovirus antigens. Most CMV-associated TCR beta chains appeared to be HLA-restricted in a later analysis, and the HLA associations seemed to be driven largely by CMV exposure. The classifier was reported to diagnose cytomegalovirus status with high specificity and sensitivity in both the original cohort and the validation cohort. In a later analysis, some 17,000 TCR beta sequences were associated with specific HLA alleles at a false discovery rate of 0.05. Because the 87-base-pair reads could not distinguish some IMGT-functional V segments, including TRBV6-2 and TRBV6-3, those segments were excluded.

The cohort consisted of 600 to 700 healthy bone marrow donors. Cohort members were all nominally healthy when sampled, although unrecorded immune exposures were likely present. The donor was CMV seronegative and belonged to the group of 350 to 400 seronegative cohort members. A peripheral blood sample was collected from each donor, and TCR beta sequencing was performed on peripheral blood mononuclear cells. The Qiagen DNeasy Blood Extraction Kit was used to extract genomic DNA from the blood cell samples. The library was generated by the immunoSEQ multiplex PCR assay. A mixture of 60 forward primers for TCR Vbeta segments and 13 reverse primers for TCR Jbeta segments was used in the multiplex PCR. The CDR3 region of rearranged TCR beta genes was amplified from genomic DNA with a multiplex PCR assay. The Illumina HiSeq System was used to sequence the amplified TCR beta libraries as 87-base-pair reads. On the authors' methods: In a later analysis, approximately 74 million unique TCR beta chains were counted across the roughly 610 repertoires, and about 9.9 million of these chains were shared by at least two donors. Raw reads were error-corrected and collapsed into unique sequences with a nearest-neighbor algorithm that merged closely related sequences to remove PCR and sequencing errors. CDR3 sequences were aligned to IMGT reference sequences to assign V, D and J gene segments. For a sequence to be retained, a match of at least six nucleotides was required to both a V gene segment and a J gene segment. Rearrangements were classified as productive when the CDR3 lacked stop codons and remained in frame with V and J, and all other rearrangements were classified as non-productive. CDR3 was defined according to IMGT convention as the region running from the second conserved V-encoded cysteine to the conserved J-encoded phenylalanine. The earlier analysis of about 570 of the donors excluded any sequence lacking an unambiguous match to a single V gene segment. In an earlier analysis of some 590 of the donors, a V segment was called functional when productive rearrangements were above 56.7%, and segregating when the standard deviation between donors exceeded 5%. A statistical classification framework was built for diagnosing cytomegalovirus status from the catalog of TCR beta chain sequences. A later analysis assigned V and J genes by comparing TCR nucleotide sequences with IMGT/GENE-DB human TR gene sequences. A later analysis assigned CDR3 sequences and most-parsimonious VDJ recombination scenarios with the TCRdist pipeline. In a later analysis, each TCR beta chain was defined by its CDR3 amino acid sequence together with its V-gene family, and reads lacking a unique V-gene family were excluded. In a later analysis, nearly 600 highly shared, low-generation-probability nucleotide sequences were removed to address suspected cross-contamination and a sequencing artifact. For each public chain, a later analysis derived a clonal expansion index from normalized ranks of inferred template counts within each repertoire. In a later analysis, generation probabilities were computed with a VDJ recombination model fitted to out-of-frame rearrangements, and the resulting probabilities were checked against IGoR. In a later analysis, hypergeometric tests were used to score TCR-TCR, TCR-HLA and TCR-CMV co-occurrence, with a repertoire-size bias correction applied to TCR pairs. To estimate false discovery rates, a later analysis permuted the HLA or CMV assignments 20 times. A later analysis grouped co-occurring TCRs with DBSCAN, adding TCRdist sequence similarity when clustering within HLA-allele-positive subsets. Co-occurrence clustering excluded repertoires with fewer than 30,000 or more than 120,000 public chains, plus five with anomalous nucleotide sharing. What TCRdb holds here is the immuneACCESS table cut down to in-frame rearrangements. Part of the clones is not present; checked against another copy, under half of the missing clones reflect an unresolved V gene, and the others are unexplained. The DNA was the basis for D and trimming; V, J and clone size are from that table. The sample's table covers just over 150,000 clones. Jointly, the top ten make up 1.3% of the sample.

The receptor was isolated from a woman aged 60-75 years in good health and CMV-seronegative. The V and J genes are TRBV6-1 and TRBJ2-7, with 8 middle bases fitting TRBD2. What was sequenced was PBMCs. The CDR3 region has the sequence CASSAGLAGLYEQYF. The bases read TGTGCCAGTAGCGCAGGACTAGCCGGTCTCTACGAGCAGTACTTC.